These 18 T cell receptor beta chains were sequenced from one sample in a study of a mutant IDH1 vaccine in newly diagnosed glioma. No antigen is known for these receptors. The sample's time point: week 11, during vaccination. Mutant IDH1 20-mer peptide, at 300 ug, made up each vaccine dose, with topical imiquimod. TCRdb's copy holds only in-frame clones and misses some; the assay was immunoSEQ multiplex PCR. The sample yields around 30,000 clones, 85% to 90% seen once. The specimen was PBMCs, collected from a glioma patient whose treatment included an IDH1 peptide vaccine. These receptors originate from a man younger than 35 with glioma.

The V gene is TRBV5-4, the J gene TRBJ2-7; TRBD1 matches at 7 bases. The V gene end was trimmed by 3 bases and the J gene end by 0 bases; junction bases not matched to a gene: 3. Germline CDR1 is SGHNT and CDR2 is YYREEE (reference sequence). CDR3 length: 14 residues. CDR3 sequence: CASSSDRSSYEQYF. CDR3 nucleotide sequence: TGTGCCAGCAGCTCGGACAGGAGCTCCTACGAGCAGTACTTC.

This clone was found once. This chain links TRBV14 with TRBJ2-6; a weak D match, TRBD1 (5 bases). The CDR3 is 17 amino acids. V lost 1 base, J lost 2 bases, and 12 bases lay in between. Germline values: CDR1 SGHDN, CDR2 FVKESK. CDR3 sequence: CASSQVDSRPGANVLTF. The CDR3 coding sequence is TGTGCCAGCAGCCAAGTTGACAGCAGGCCTGGGGCCAACGTCCTGACTTTC.

CDR3 coding DNA: TGTGCCTGGAGCCTGACTCCCAAAAACATTCAGTACTTC. It codes for CAWSLTPKNIQYF. This chain joins TRBV30 and TRBJ2-4; D is unresolved. Trimming pared 3 bases from V and 2 bases from J, leaving 8 bases between. CDR1 and CDR2 (germline): GTSNPN, SVGIG (reference sequence). This CDR3 comprises 13 residues.

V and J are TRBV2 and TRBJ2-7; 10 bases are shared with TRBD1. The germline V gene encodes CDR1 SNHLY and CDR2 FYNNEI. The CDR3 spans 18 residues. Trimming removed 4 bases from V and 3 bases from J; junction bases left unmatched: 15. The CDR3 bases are TGTGCCAGCAGTGCTTGGGACAGGGGAGCATCTGACCTCTACGAGCAGTACTTC. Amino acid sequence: CASSAWDRGASDLYEQYF.

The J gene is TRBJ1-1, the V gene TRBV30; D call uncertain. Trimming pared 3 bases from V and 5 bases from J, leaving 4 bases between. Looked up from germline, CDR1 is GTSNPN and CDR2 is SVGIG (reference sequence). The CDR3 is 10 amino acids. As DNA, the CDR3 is TGTGCCTGGAGCCCGACTGAAGCTTTCTTT. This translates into CAWSPTEAFF.

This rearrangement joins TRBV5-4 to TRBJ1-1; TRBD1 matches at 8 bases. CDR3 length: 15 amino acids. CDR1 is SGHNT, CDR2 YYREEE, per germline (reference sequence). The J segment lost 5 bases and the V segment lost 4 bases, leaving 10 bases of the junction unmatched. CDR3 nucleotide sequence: TGTGCCAGCAGCCTCCCGCAGGGGGCGAAGACTGAAGCTTTCTTT. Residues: CASSLPQGAKTEAFF.

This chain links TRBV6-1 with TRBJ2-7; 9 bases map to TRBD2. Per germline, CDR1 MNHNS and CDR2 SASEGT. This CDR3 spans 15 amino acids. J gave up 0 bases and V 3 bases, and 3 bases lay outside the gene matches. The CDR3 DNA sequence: TGTGCCAGCAGTGATGCGGGAGGGTTCTCCTACGAGCAGTACTTC. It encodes CASSDAGGFSYEQYF.

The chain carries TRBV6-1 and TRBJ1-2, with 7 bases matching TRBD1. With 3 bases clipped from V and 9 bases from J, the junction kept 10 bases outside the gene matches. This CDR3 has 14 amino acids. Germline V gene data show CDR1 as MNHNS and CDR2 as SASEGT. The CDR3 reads CASSEGDRDGSYTF. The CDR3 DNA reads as TGTGCCAGCAGTGAGGGAGACAGGGATGGGAGCTACACCTTC.

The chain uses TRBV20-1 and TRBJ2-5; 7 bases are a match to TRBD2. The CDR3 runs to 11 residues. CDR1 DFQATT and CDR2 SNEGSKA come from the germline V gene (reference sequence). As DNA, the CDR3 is TGCAGAGCGGGACTAAGCGAGACCCAGTACTTC. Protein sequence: CRAGLSETQYF.

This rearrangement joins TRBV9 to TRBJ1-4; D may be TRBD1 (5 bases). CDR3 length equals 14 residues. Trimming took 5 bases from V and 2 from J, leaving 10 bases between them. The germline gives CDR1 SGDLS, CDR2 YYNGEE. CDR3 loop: CASSSGPTNEKLFF. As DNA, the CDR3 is TGTGCCAGCAGTTCGGGGCCCACTAATGAAAAACTGTTTTTT.

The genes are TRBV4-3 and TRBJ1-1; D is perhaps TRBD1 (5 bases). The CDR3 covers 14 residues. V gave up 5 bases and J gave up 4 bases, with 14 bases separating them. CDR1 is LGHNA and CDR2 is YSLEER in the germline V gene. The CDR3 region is CASSAEGPSTEAFF. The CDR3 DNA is TGCGCCAGCAGCGCCGAGGGGCCGAGCACTGAAGCTTTCTTT.

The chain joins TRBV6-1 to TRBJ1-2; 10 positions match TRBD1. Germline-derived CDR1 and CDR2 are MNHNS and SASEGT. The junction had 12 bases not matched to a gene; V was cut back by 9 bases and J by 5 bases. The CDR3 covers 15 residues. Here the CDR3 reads CASRDRGGSWYGYTF. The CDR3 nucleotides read TGTGCCAGTAGGGACAGGGGAGGAAGTTGGTATGGCTACACCTTC.

For the CDR3, the DNA is TGTGCCTGGTCCGGCGGGCCCAACACTGAAGCTTTCTTT. Translating gives CAWSGGPNTEAFF. This rearrangement joins TRBV30 to TRBJ1-1; D call uncertain. V was trimmed by 5 bases and J by 2 bases, leaving 12 bases between them. The CDR3 is 13 residues long. Germline CDR1 GTSNPN, CDR2 SVGIG (reference sequence).

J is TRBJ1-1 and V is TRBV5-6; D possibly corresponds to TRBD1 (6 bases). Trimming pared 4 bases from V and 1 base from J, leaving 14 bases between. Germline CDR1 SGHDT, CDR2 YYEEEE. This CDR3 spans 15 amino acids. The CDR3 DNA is TGTGCCAGCAGCCCCGGGGGGCGAAGGAACACTGAAGCTTTCTTT. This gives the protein CASSPGGRRNTEAFF.

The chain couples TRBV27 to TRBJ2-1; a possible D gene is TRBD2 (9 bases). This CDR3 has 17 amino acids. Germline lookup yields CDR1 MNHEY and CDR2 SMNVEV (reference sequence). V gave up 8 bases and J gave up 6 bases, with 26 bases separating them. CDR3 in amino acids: CASSDRGLASGSNEQFF. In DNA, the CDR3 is TGTGCCAGCTCCGACAGGGGACTAGCCTCCGGTTCCAATGAGCAGTTCTTC.

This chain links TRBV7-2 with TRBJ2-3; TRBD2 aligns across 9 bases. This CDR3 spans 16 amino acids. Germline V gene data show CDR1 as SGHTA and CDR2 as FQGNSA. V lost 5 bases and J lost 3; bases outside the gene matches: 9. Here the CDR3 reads CASSTLAGVGTDTQYF. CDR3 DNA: TGTGCCAGCAGCACTTTAGCGGGAGTAGGAACAGATACGCAGTATTTT.

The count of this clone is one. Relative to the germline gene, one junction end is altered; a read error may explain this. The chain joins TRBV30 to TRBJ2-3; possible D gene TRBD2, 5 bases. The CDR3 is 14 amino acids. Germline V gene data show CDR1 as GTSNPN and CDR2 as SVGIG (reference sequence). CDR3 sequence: CAGSGSGITDTQYF. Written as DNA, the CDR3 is TGTGCCGGGAGTGGGAGCGGTATCACAGATACGCAGTATTTT.

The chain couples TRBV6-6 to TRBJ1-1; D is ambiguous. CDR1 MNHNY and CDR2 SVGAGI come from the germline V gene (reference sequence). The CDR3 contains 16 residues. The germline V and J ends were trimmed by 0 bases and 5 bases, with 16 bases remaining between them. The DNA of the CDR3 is TGTGCCAGCAGTTACTCGCCCTTCTCAGGAGGGACTGAAGCTTTCTTT. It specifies CASSYSPFSGGTEAFF.